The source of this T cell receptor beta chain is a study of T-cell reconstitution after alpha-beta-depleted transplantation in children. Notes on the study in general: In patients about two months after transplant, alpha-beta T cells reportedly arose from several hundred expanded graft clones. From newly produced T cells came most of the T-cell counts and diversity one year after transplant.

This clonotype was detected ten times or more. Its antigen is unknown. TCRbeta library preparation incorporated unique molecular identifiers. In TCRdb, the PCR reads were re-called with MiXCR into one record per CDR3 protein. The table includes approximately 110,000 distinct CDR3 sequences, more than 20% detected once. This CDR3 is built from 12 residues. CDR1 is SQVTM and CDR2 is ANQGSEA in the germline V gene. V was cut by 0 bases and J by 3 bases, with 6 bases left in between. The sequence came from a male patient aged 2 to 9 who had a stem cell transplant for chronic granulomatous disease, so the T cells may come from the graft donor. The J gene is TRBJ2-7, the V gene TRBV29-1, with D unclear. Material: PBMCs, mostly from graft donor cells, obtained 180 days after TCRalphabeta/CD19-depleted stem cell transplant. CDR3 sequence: CSVEDRLYEQYF. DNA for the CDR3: TGCAGCGTTGAAGACCGGCTCTACGAGCAGTACTTC.